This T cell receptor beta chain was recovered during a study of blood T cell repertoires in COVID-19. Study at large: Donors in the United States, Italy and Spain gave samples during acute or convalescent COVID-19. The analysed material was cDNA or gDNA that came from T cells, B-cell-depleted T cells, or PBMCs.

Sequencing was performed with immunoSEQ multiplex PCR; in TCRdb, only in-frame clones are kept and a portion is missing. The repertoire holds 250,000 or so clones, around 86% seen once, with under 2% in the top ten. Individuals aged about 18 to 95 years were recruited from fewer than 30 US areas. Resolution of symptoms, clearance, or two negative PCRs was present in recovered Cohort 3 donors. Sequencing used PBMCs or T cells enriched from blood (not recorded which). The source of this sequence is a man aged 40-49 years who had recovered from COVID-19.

For the CDR3, the DNA is TGTGCCAGCATGTGGTTCGGGAGCCTGGGGGAGACCCAGTACTTC. This translates into CASMWFGSLGETQYF. The chain is built from TRBV2 and TRBJ2-5, with a possible D match to TRBD2 (6 bases). The CDR3 is made up of 15 amino acids. From germline, CDR1 is SNHLY and CDR2 FYNNEI. The V end lost 7 bases, the J end lost 5 bases, and 20 bases lay between the germline ends. The full variable domain, rest sourced from reference TRBV2 and TRBJ2-5, is EPEVTQTPSHQVTQMGQEVILRCVPISNHLYFYWYRQILGQKVEFLVSFYNNEISEKSEIFDDQFSVERPDGSNFTLKIRSTKLEDSAMYFCASMWFGSLGETQYFGPGTRLLVL.